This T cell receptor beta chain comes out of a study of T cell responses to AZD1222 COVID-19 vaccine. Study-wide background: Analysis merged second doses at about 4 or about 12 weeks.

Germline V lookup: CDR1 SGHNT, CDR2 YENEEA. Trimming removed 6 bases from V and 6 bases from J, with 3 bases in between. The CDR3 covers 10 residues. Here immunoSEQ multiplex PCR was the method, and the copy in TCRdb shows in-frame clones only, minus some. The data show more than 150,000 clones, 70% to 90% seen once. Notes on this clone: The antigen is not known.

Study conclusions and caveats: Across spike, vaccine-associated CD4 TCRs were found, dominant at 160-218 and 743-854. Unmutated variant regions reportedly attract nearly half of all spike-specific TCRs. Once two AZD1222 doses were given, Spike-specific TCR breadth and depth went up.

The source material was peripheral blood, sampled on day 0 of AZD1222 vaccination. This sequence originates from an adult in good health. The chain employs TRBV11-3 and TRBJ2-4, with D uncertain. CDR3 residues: CASRRNIQYF. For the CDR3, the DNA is TGTGCCAGCAGGAGAAACATTCAGTACTTC. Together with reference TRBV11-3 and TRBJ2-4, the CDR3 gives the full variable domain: EAGVVQSPRYKIIEKKQPVAFWCNPISGHNTLYWYLQNLGQGPELLIRYENEEAVDDSQLPKDRFSAERLKGVDSTLKIQPAELGDSAVYLCASRRNIQYFGAGTRLSVL.